These 28 T cell receptor beta chains were all obtained from the same sample, sequenced in a study of T cell repertoires in cytomegalovirus infection (dated by TCRdb to about 2019). The treatment or condition label, read with the paper, signifies: in vitro stimulation with specific CMV peptide epitopes to enrich CMV-specific T cells. Sequenced using an Illumina HiSeq 1500. The public reads were quality trimmed at Q25 with fastp and then assembled into clones with MiXCR by TCRdb, keeping productive beta chains. Records with the same CDR3 protein are collapsed into one entry carrying the most frequent genes and DNA. The sample has 700,000 to 950,000 distinct CDR3 sequences on record, roughly 33% of them singletons. The ten largest clones add up to 9.5% to 15% of the sample. The antigens for these receptors are not known. The source was cultured CD8+ T cells from PBMCs, collected from culture after CMV antigen stimulation. The receptors here all came from a human donor in good health (CMV status not recorded). Some clones in this sample may be carry-over from other donors' samples.

The sample holds a few counts of this clonotype. This chain joins TRBV7-9 and TRBJ2-3; D is unclear. The V end was cut by 1 base, the J end by 4 bases, with 12 bases between. The germline V gene has CDR1 SEHNR and CDR2 FQNEAQ (reference sequence). The CDR3 extends over 15 amino acids. DNA of the CDR3: TGTGCCAGCAGCTTAGGGGCAGATCGGGCAGATACGCAGTATTTT. This sequence encodes CASSLGADRADTQYF.

This clonotype was found many times. The chain is built from TRBV7-2 and TRBJ2-5; tentative D call: TRBD2 (6 bases). Germline loops: CDR1 SGHTA, CDR2 FQGNSA. V shed 4 bases and J shed 1 base, with 16 bases lying between them. The length of the CDR3 is 16 residues. Here the CDR3 DNA reads TGTGCCAGCAGCTCATCGGGGAGGACAACCCAAGAGACCCAGTACTTC. This sequence encodes CASSSSGRTTQETQYF. Filled out from reference TRBV7-2 and TRBJ2-5, the complete variable domain reads GAGVSQSPSNKVTEKGKDVELRCDPISGHTALYWYRQSLGQGLEFLIYFQGNSAPDKSGLPSDRFSAERTGGSVSTLTIQRTQQEDSAVYLCASSSSGRTTQETQYFGPGTRLLVL.

The chain links TRBV27 to TRBJ2-5; no firm D call. The ends were cut back, 4 bases at V and 5 bases at J, with 11 bases in the middle. CDR3 length: 13 amino acids. Germline CDR1 and CDR2: MNHEY and SMNVEV (reference sequence). This CDR3 is CASSSAPPETQYF. CDR3 nucleotide sequence: TGTGCCAGCAGTTCCGCCCCGCCGGAGACCCAGTACTTC.

This clonotype has just a few counts. The gene calls are TRBV5-4 and TRBJ2-2, with 7 nucleotides matching TRBD2. V shed 1 base, J shed 0 bases, and the junction held 9 bases outside the gene matches. Germline CDR1 SGHNT, CDR2 YYREEE (reference sequence). The CDR3 is 18 residues long. CDR3 sequence (DNA): TGTGCCAGCAGCTTGTTTGCCCTAAGCGGGGCGAACACCGGGGAGCTGTTTTTT. The encoded protein is CASSLFALSGANTGELFF.

This clonotype came up many times. The chain is built from TRBV7-2 and TRBJ2-2; 7 nucleotides align to TRBD2. The ends lost 2 bases at V and 2 bases at J; junction bases unmatched: 5. CDR1 is SGHTA and CDR2 is FQGNSA in the germline V gene. The CDR3 has 16 residues. CDR3 loop: CASSLMGGGNTGELFF. The CDR3 coding sequence is TGTGCCAGCAGCTTAATGGGGGGGGGTAACACCGGGGAGCTGTTTTTT.

This clonotype was seen more than once but under ten times. The chain recombines TRBV18 with TRBJ1-6; TRBD1 is a possible D gene (5 bases). Trimming left V 2 bases short and J 3 bases short, with 23 bases between. The CDR3 consists of 20 residues. Germline V gene data show CDR1 as KGHSH and CDR2 as LQKENI. CDR3 DNA sequence: TGTGCCAGCTCACCAGATGATTCTGTCCCGGGACCTTACTATAATTCACCCCTCCACTTT. It specifies CASSPDDSVPGPYYNSPLHF.

The chain joins TRBV6-2 or TRBV6-3 to TRBJ2-3, with unresolved D. From germline, CDR1 is MNHEY and CDR2 SVGEGT. The CDR3 runs 14 residues. Trimming shortened V by 8 bases and J by 5 bases, and 17 bases separated the two germline ends. CDR3: CASLTPYKGDTQYF. The CDR3 nucleotides read TGTGCCAGCCTAACCCCATACAAGGGAGATACGCAGTATTTT.

This clonotype was observed a handful of times. The chain joins TRBV7-9 to TRBJ2-3, with D perhaps given as TRBD1 or TRBD2 (5 bases each). Per germline, CDR1 SEHNR and CDR2 FQNEAQ (reference sequence). CDR3 size: 15 residues. The V end was cut by 3 bases, the J end by 2 bases, with 12 bases between. This CDR3 reads CASSLLRGFTDTQYF. The CDR3 DNA sequence: TGTGCCAGCAGCTTGCTCCGGGGCTTCACAGATACGCAGTATTTT.

This clonotype was seen ten or more times. With a much larger clone just one base away, this may be a read error. CDR3 nucleotides: TGTGCCAGCAGTTACACCGGGGAGCTGTTTTTT. This codes for CASSYTGELFF. The chain combines TRBV7-9 with TRBJ2-2; D remains ambiguous. The V end was cut by 6 bases, the J end by 3 bases, with 2 bases between. Germline values: CDR1 SEHNR, CDR2 FQNEAQ (reference sequence). This CDR3 contains 11 residues.

The CDR3: CASSLEPSSASYNEQFF. For the CDR3, the DNA is TGTGCCAGCAGCTTAGAGCCTAGCTCGGCATCCTACAATGAGCAGTTCTTC. The gene calls are TRBV5-5 and TRBJ2-1; a weak D match, TRBD2 (5 bases). Trimming took 2 bases from V and 1 from J, leaving 16 bases between them. Germline V lookup: CDR1 SGHKS, CDR2 YYEKEE (reference sequence). The CDR3 is made up of 17 amino acids. The whole variable domain, remainder taken from reference TRBV5-5 and TRBJ2-1, is DAGVTQSPTHLIKTRGQQVTLRCSPISGHKSVSWYQQVLGQGPQFIFQYYEKEERGRGNFPDRFSARQFPNYSSELNVNALLLGDSALYLCASSLEPSSASYNEQFFGPGTRLTVL.

The chain couples TRBV11-3 to TRBJ2-5; D tentatively fits TRBD1 or TRBD2 (5 bases each). Trimming took 5 bases from V and 6 from J, leaving 16 bases between them. The CDR3 length is 14 residues. Germline CDR1 reads SGHNT; CDR2 reads YENEEA. For the CDR3, the DNA is TGTGCCAGCAGCCCAGCAAGGGGAGAACAGACCCAGTACTTC. This gives the protein CASSPARGEQTQYF.

The J gene is TRBJ2-1, the V gene TRBV27; D is possibly TRBD1 or TRBD2 (5 bases each). Trimming stripped 6 bases from V and 0 bases from J, with 15 bases between. The CDR3 has 16 amino acids. The germline gives CDR1 MNHEY, CDR2 SMNVEV (reference sequence). Written as DNA, the CDR3 is TGTGCCAGCAGACCTACCGGGGCGAGCTCCTACAATGAGCAGTTCTTC. This codes for CASRPTGASSYNEQFF.

V and J are TRBV12-3 or TRBV12-4 and TRBJ2-1; a weak D match, TRBD2 (6 bases). This CDR3 region has 15 residues. V lost 3 bases to trimming and J lost 3 bases, with 12 bases between them. CDR3 region: CASSFGRDFYNEQFF. DNA of the CDR3: TGTGCCAGCAGTTTTGGCCGGGACTTCTACAATGAGCAGTTCTTC.

This clonotype was observed at least ten times. The chain combines TRBV6-2 or TRBV6-3 with TRBJ1-1; D gene ambiguous. Trimming stripped 2 bases from V and 14 bases from J, with 15 bases between. The CDR3 runs 12 residues. Looked up from germline, CDR1 is MNHEY and CDR2 is SVGEGT. For the CDR3, the DNA is TGTGCCAGCAGTTACCCCGGACTACCCGTATTCTTT. Protein product: CASSYPGLPVFF.

A remark on this clonotype: A much larger clone sits a single nucleotide away, making a read error possible. The chain combines TRBV7-2 with TRBJ1-3, with D maybe TRBD1 (5 bases). Germline CDR1 and CDR2: SGHTA and FQGNSA. Trimming shortened V by 2 bases and J by 2 bases, and 19 bases separated the two germline ends. The CDR3 is 18 amino acids. The CDR3 spells CASSLPLAGREPGNTIYF. The CDR3 nucleotides are TGTGCCAGCAGCTTACCTTTGGCAGGGAGAGAGCCTGGAAACACCATATATTTT.

A note on this clonotype: A much more abundant neighbour one base away suggests this may be a read error. The chain combines TRBV5-4 with TRBJ2-2; 7 nucleotides match TRBD1. The CDR3 consists of 19 residues. The germline gives CDR1 SGHNT, CDR2 YYREEE (reference sequence). CDR3 sequence: CASSLPRLSRIRGTGERFF. DNA for the CDR3: TGTGCCAGCAGCTTGCCCCGACTAAGCAGGATCAGGGGGACCGGGGAGCGGTTTTTT.

The sample holds a few counts of this clonotype. The CDR3 is CASNIAGGLRSYNEQFF. CDR3 DNA: TGTGCCAGCAATATAGCGGGGGGGTTGCGCTCCTACAATGAGCAGTTCTTC. The chain couples TRBV2 to TRBJ2-1; 11 nucleotides line up with TRBD2. V lost 7 bases, J lost 0 bases, and 8 bases stayed unmatched. CDR3 length: 17 residues. Germline lookup yields CDR1 SNHLY and CDR2 FYNNEI.

The rearrangement joins TRBV5-5 to TRBJ2-7; D unresolved. V was shortened by 1 base and J by 5 bases, with 7 bases between the two germline ends. CDR1 is SGHKS and CDR2 is YYEKEE in the germline V gene (reference sequence). The CDR3 has 12 amino acids. In nucleotides, the CDR3 is TGTGCCAGCAGCTTGTCGAATCACGAGCAGTACTTC. It is translated as CASSLSNHEQYF.

CDR3 nucleotides: TGTGCCAGCATTGGGCCGACTAGCGGGGGAGATTACCAAGAGACCCAGTACTTC. This gives the protein CASIGPTSGGDYQETQYF. This chain links TRBV27 with TRBJ2-5, with 12 nucleotides matching TRBD2. The CDR3 contains 18 residues. The V gene end was trimmed by 7 bases and the J gene end by 0 bases; junction bases not matched to a gene: 12. CDR1 MNHEY and CDR2 SMNVEV come from the germline V gene (reference sequence).

The chain employs TRBV19 and TRBJ2-2; D is uncertain. The CDR3 runs to 11 residues. V lost 8 bases to trimming and J lost 7 bases, with 8 bases between them. Germline CDR1 and CDR2: LNHDA and SQIVND (reference sequence). CDR3 DNA: TGTGCCAGTTTCGCAGTCGGGGAGCTGTTTTTT. It encodes CASFAVGELFF.

This clonotype was seen ten or more times. V and J are TRBV27 and TRBJ1-2, with a possible D match to TRBD1 (5 bases). V dropped 2 bases and J dropped 12 bases, with 16 bases sitting between them. The germline gives CDR1 MNHEY, CDR2 SMNVEV (reference sequence). The CDR3 extends over 13 amino acids. In DNA, the CDR3 is TGTGCCAGCAGTTTAGGGGGAGGACCGAACCACACCTTC. Protein sequence: CASSLGGGPNHTF.

This clonotype was recorded a few times. V usage is TRBV11-2 and J usage is TRBJ2-2; 9 bases line up with TRBD1. V lost 6 bases, J lost 7 bases, and 9 bases stayed unmatched. The CDR3 spans 15 residues. Germline-derived CDR1 and CDR2 are SGHAT and FQNNGV. The CDR3 is CASRPGQGIVGELFF. The CDR3 DNA follows: TGTGCCAGCAGACCGGGACAGGGCATAGTCGGGGAGCTGTTTTTT.

The chain is built from TRBV2 and TRBJ2-3; D tentatively reads TRBD1 or TRBD2 (5 bases each). This CDR3 is 12 amino acids long. Trimming stripped 11 bases from V and 6 bases from J, with 15 bases between. The germline V gene has CDR1 SNHLY and CDR2 FYNNEI. The CDR3 loop reads CAFRGVRDTQYF. The DNA for the CDR3 is TGTGCCTTCAGAGGGGTGCGGGATACGCAGTATTTT.

The chain carries TRBV2 and TRBJ1-1, with D possibly matching TRBD1 (5 bases). There are 10 residues in the CDR3. Trimming pared 7 bases from V and 8 bases from J, leaving 8 bases between. Germline assignment: CDR1 SNHLY and CDR2 FYNNEI. This CDR3 reads CASKGREAFF. The CDR3 bases are TGTGCCAGCAAGGGACGGGAAGCTTTCTTT.

V and J are TRBV6-2 or TRBV6-3 and TRBJ1-5; 10 nucleotides match TRBD1. This CDR3 comprises 17 residues. V was pared by 5 bases and J by 11 bases, with 18 bases of the junction left unmatched. The V gene's germline CDR1 is MNHEY and CDR2 SVGEGT. The DNA for the CDR3 is TGTGCCAGCAGTGAGCCAAAAGGAGGACAGGGGGGTCGAGCCCAGCATTTT. Translated, it gives CASSEPKGGQGGRAQHF.

This chain links TRBV6-2 or TRBV6-3 with TRBJ2-5, with 9 bases lining up with TRBD2. The CDR3 loop spans 19 amino acids. Per germline, CDR1 MNHEY and CDR2 SVGEGT. J lost 1 base, V lost 0 bases, and 12 bases had no gene match. CDR3 sequence: CASSYSPTVAGAPQETQYF. CDR3 DNA sequence: TGTGCCAGCAGTTACTCCCCTACGGTAGCGGGGGCCCCCCAAGAGACCCAGTACTTC.

The chain is built from TRBV13 and TRBJ1-2, with D tentatively TRBD1 (5 bases). The germline V gene encodes CDR1 PRHDT and CDR2 FYEKMQ (reference sequence). The ends were cut back, 6 bases at V and 8 bases at J, with 13 bases in the middle. CDR3 length: 12 residues. The CDR3 is CASRPRGKGYTF. The CDR3 bases are TGTGCCAGCAGGCCTAGGGGAAAAGGCTACACCTTC.

The genes are TRBV2 and TRBJ2-7; TRBD1 might be the D (6 bases). V dropped 6 bases and J dropped 3 bases, with 6 bases sitting between them. Germline lookup yields CDR1 SNHLY and CDR2 FYNNEI. The CDR3 has 11 residues. CDR3 loop: CASRGHYEQYV. DNA for the CDR3: TGTGCCAGCAGGGGACACTACGAGCAGTACGTC.